The rows below give T cell receptor beta chains drawn from one sample of a study of T cell responses to AZD1222 COVID-19 vaccine. Using immunoSEQ multiplex PCR, the repertoire was profiled, and TCRdb retains in-frame clones only, with some absent. Here the sample spans about 85,000 clones, roughly 88% being singletons. The sequences come from peripheral blood, collected on day 0 of AZD1222 vaccination. Receptors were obtained from an adult in good health. Each CDR3 is given with its conserved first and last residue. The D gene is left open where the match is weak. Part of the rows lack a size; the others show once, few, many or a class for expanded clones.

V	D	J	size	CDR3	DNA
TRBV27	NA	TRBJ2-6	NA	CASSLRTAGANVLTF	TGTGCCAGCAGTTTAAGGACAGCGGGGGCCAACGTCCTGACTTTC
TRBV7-9	NA	TRBJ2-1	NA	CASSFNNEQFF	TGTGCCAGCAGCTTTAACAATGAGCAGTTCTTC
TRBV2	NA	TRBJ1-2	NA	CASGTDSIHGYTF	TGTGCCAGCGGCACGGACAGCATTCATGGCTACACCTTC
TRBV30	NA	TRBJ2-1	NA	CAWRRNFEQFF	TGTGCCTGGAGACGGAATTTTGAGCAGTTCTTC
TRBV10-3	NA	TRBJ1-2	NA	CAISTPGHTNYGYTF	TGTGCCATCAGTACTCCGGGACACACTAACTATGGCTACACCTTC
TRBV6-5	TRBD1	TRBJ1-6	NA	CASSMDRGPSPLHF	TGTGCCAGCAGTATGGACAGGGGGCCTTCACCCCTCCACTTT
TRBV28	TRBD1	TRBJ1-2	NA	CASSPPGGANYGYTF	TGTGCCAGCAGTCCCCCAGGGGGCGCAAACTATGGCTACACCTTC
TRBV9	NA	TRBJ2-5	NA	CASSVTGVTLETQYF	TGTGCCAGCAGCGTAACGGGGGTCACATTGGAGACCCAGTACTTC
TRBV19	NA	TRBJ1-2	NA	CASRNGGGAKVTYGYTF	TGTGCCAGTAGGAACGGCGGCGGGGCCAAGGTAACCTATGGCTACACCTTC
TRBV11-2	NA	TRBJ2-1	NA	CASSLGTHNEQFF	TGTGCCAGCAGCTTAGGTACGCACAATGAGCAGTTCTTC
TRBV27	TRBD2	TRBJ2-7	NA	CASSLQPSGLAGVYEQYF	TGTGCCAGCAGTTTGCAACCTAGCGGACTAGCGGGAGTGTACGAGCAGTACTTC
TRBV7-2	NA	TRBJ2-7	NA	CASSLGAAQYF	TGTGCCAGCAGCTTAGGGGCCGCGCAGTACTTC
TRBV11-2	NA	TRBJ1-1	once	CASSLGWRGSNTEAFF	TGTGCCAGCAGCTTAGGTTGGAGGGGATCGAACACTGAAGCTTTCTTT
TRBV20-1	NA	TRBJ2-7	once	CSAESRGEQYF	TGCAGTGCTGAATCTAGGGGCGAGCAGTACTTC
TRBV9	NA	TRBJ1-2	NA	CASSPYTTGSHGYTF	TGTGCCAGCAGCCCTTACACTACAGGGTCGCATGGCTACACCTTC
TRBV5-6	TRBD1	TRBJ2-1	NA	CASSFTGQGIYNEQFF	TGTGCCAGCAGCTTTACGGGACAGGGGATCTACAATGAGCAGTTCTTC
TRBV3-1/TRBV3-2	NA	TRBJ1-1	NA	CASSPTYRVENTEAFF	TGTGCCAGCAGCCCCACATACAGGGTGGAGAACACTGAAGCTTTCTTT
TRBV28	TRBD1	TRBJ1-1	NA	CASSTGQGVTEAFF	TGTGCCAGCAGTACGGGACAGGGGGTAACTGAAGCTTTCTTT
TRBV7-7	NA	TRBJ2-7	NA	CASSQIKGESSYEQYF	TGTGCTAGCAGCCAAATTAAGGGGGAGAGCTCCTACGAGCAGTACTTC
TRBV7-9	TRBD2	TRBJ2-3	NA	CASSLATSGGSTDTQYF	TGTGCCAGCAGCTTAGCGACTAGCGGGGGGAGCACAGATACGCAGTATTTT
TRBV28	NA	TRBJ1-1	NA	CASSFAGYTEAFF	TGTGCCAGCAGTTTTGCAGGGTATACTGAAGCTTTCTTT
TRBV5-1	TRBD1	TRBJ2-7	NA	CASSPQGVRDEQYF	TGCGCCAGCAGCCCACAGGGGGTCCGGGACGAGCAGTACTTC
TRBV5-5	NA	TRBJ2-7	NA	CASSLTLGSYEQYF	TGTGCCAGCAGCTTGACGTTGGGCTCCTACGAGCAGTACTTC
TRBV20-1	TRBD2	TRBJ2-1	NA	CSASGRLAGDYNEQFF	TGCAGTGCTAGTGGCCGACTAGCGGGGGATTACAATGAGCAGTTCTTC
TRBV6-2/TRBV6-3	TRBD1	TRBJ2-1	NA	CASSSTGELGEQFF	TGTGCCAGCAGTAGTACAGGGGAGCTAGGTGAGCAGTTCTTC
TRBV27	NA	TRBJ2-7	NA	CASSFLTSGAVYEQYF	TGTGCCAGCAGTTTCCTCACCTCAGGGGCAGTCTACGAGCAGTACTTC
TRBV20-1	NA	TRBJ1-2	NA	CSARAYGYTF	TGCAGTGCTCGAGCGTATGGCTACACCTTC
TRBV7-3	NA	TRBJ1-1	many	CASSLQVNTEAFF	TGTGCCAGCAGCCTGCAGGTGAACACTGAAGCTTTCTTT
TRBV19	TRBD1	TRBJ1-5	once	CASSQTGRGQPQHF	TGTGCCAGTAGTCAGACAGGGAGGGGTCAGCCCCAGCATTTT
TRBV19	TRBD2	TRBJ2-1	NA	CASSPAGTSGYNEQFF	TGTGCCAGTAGTCCAGCCGGGACTAGCGGTTACAATGAGCAGTTCTTC
TRBV5-1	TRBD1	TRBJ1-1	NA	CASSSLQGTPTEAFF	TGCGCCAGCAGCTCTTTACAGGGGACGCCGACTGAAGCTTTCTTT
TRBV20-1	NA	TRBJ1-2	NA	CSASTSYGYTF	TGCAGTGCTAGTACTTCCTATGGCTACACCTTC
TRBV6-5	TRBD1	TRBJ1-3	NA	CASRPTGAPGNTIYF	TGTGCCAGCAGACCAACAGGGGCCCCTGGAAACACCATATATTTT
TRBV19	TRBD2	TRBJ2-3	NA	CASSSLAVTDTQYF	TGTGCCAGTAGCTCTCTAGCGGTCACAGATACGCAGTATTTT
TRBV2	TRBD1	TRBJ1-2	NA	CASSLTGVGYGYTF	TGTGCCAGCAGTCTGACAGGGGTTGGGTATGGCTACACCTTC
TRBV3-1/TRBV3-2	TRBD1	TRBJ1-2	NA	CASSLTTGDADYTF	TGTGCCAGCAGCCTTACGACAGGGGATGCAGACTACACCTTC
TRBV5-6	TRBD1	TRBJ2-5	once	CASSLGGAGGIETQYF	TGTGCCAGCAGCTTGGGAGGCGCAGGGGGCATCGAGACCCAGTACTTC
TRBV20-1	TRBD2	TRBJ2-7	few	CSASRASGGPYEQYF	TGCAGTGCTAGTCGGGCTAGCGGGGGACCCTACGAGCAGTACTTC
TRBV14	NA	TRBJ2-6	NA	CASSQLSGANVLTF	TGTGCCAGCAGCCAGCTCTCTGGGGCCAACGTCCTGACTTTC
TRBV12-5	NA	TRBJ2-1	NA	CASGLVGDEQFF	TGTGCTAGTGGTTTGGTAGGTGATGAGCAGTTCTTC
TRBV18	TRBD1	TRBJ1-3	NA	CASSPADRTEFSGNTIYF	TGTGCCAGCTCACCAGCGGACAGGACGGAATTCTCTGGAAACACCATATATTTT
TRBV19	NA	TRBJ1-4	NA	CASRGRTNEKLFF	TGTGCCAGTAGGGGACGGACTAATGAAAAACTGTTTTTT
TRBV4-1	NA	TRBJ2-1	few	CASSQRSWRSNEQFF	TGCGCCAGCAGCCAAAGATCCTGGAGGAGCAATGAGCAGTTCTTC